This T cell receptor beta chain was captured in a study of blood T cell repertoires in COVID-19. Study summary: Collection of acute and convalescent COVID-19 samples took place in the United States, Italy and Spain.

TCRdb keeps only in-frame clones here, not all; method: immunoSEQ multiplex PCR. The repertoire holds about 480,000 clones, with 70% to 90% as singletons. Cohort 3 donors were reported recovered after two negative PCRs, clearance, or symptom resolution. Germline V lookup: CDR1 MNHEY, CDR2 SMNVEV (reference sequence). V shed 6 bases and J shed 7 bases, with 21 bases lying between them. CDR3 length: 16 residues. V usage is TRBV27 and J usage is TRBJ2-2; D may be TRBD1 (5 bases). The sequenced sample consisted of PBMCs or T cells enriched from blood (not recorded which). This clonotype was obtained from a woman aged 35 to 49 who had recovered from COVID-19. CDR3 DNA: TGTGCCAGCAGGGTACAGGACCGAAGGGGTGGCGGGGAGCTGTTTTTT. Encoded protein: CASRVQDRRGGGELFF.